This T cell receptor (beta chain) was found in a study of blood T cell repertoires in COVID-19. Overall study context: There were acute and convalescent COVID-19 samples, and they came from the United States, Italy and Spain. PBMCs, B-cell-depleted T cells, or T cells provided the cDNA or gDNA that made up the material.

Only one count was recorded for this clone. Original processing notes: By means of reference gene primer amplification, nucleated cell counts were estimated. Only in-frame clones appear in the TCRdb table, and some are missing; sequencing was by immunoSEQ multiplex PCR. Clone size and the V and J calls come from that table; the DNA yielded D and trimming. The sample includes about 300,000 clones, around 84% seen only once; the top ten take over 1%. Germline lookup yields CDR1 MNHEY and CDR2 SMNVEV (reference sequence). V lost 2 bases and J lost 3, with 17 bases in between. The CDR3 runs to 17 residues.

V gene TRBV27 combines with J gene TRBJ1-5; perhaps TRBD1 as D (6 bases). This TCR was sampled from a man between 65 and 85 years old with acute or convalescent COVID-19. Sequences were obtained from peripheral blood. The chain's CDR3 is CASSLEGGRNFNQPQHF. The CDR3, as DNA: TGTGCCAGCAGTTTAGAGGGGGGGCGGAACTTCAATCAGCCCCAGCATTTT.